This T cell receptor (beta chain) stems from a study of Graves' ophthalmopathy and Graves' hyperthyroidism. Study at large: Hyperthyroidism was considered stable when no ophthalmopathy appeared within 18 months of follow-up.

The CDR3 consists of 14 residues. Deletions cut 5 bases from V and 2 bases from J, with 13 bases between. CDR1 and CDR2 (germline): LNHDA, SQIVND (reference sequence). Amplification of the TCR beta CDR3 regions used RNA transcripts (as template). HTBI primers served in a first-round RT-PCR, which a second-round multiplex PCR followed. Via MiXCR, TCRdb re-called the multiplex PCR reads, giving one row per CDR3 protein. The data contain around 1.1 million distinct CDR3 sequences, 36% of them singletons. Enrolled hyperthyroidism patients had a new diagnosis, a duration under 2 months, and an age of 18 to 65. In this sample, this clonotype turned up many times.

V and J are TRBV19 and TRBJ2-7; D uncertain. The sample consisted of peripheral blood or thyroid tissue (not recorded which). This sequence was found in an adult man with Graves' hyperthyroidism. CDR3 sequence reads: CASSVPGQTYEQYF. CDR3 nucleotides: TGTGCCAGTAGTGTTCCAGGTCAAACCTACGAGCAGTACTTC.